These 21 T cell receptor beta chains share one sample of origin, sequenced in a study of blood T cell repertoires in COVID-19. Assay used: immunoSEQ multiplex PCR; TCRdb lists only in-frame clones, some missing. The sample records some 110,000 clones, around 81% being singletons. The sequencing sample was made of peripheral blood. These receptors were collected from an elderly man with acute or convalescent COVID-19.

The J gene is TRBJ1-1, the V gene TRBV5-1; no definite D call. The CDR3 spans 14 residues. CDR1 and CDR2 from the germline V gene are SGHRS and YFSETQ. V was cut by 0 bases and J by 8 bases, with 14 bases left in between. CDR3 region: CASSLVAGNLEAFF. Here the CDR3 DNA reads TGCGCCAGCAGCTTGGTGGCAGGAAACCTAGAAGCTTTCTTT.

This chain links TRBV5-1 with TRBJ1-2; perhaps TRBD1 as D (5 bases). The germline CDR1 and CDR2 sequences are SGHRS and YFSETQ. The CDR3 sequence is 14 residues long. V dropped 5 bases and J dropped 0 bases, with 11 bases sitting between them. For the CDR3, the DNA is TGCGCCAGCAGAGACAGTACTTCTAACTATGGCTACACCTTC. Translating gives CASRDSTSNYGYTF.

The genes are TRBV7-9 and TRBJ1-1; 10 nucleotides line up with TRBD1. The CDR3 length is 14 residues. Germline loops: CDR1 SEHNR, CDR2 FQNEAQ (reference sequence). V lost 4 bases, J lost 8 bases, and 7 bases stayed unmatched. CDR3 sequence (DNA): TGTGCCAGCAGCTGGGACAGGGGTTCGACAGAAGCTTTCTTT. Residues: CASSWDRGSTEAFF.

This rearrangement joins TRBV29-1 to TRBJ1-2; D might be TRBD1 (5 bases). Looked up from germline, CDR1 is SQVTM and CDR2 is ANQGSEA. Trimming cost V 6 bases and J 7 bases, with 12 bases left between them. The CDR3 is 11 residues long. DNA for the CDR3: TGCAGCGTCGACTCCACAGGTGGCTACACCTTC. Protein: CSVDSTGGYTF.

CDR3 coding DNA: TGTGCCAGCAGGAGATCGACAGGGTTCGGCGACGAGCAGTACTTC. Protein: CASRRSTGFGDEQYF. The V and J genes are TRBV6-5 and TRBJ2-7, with 7 nucleotides matching TRBD1. Germline V lookup: CDR1 MNHEY, CDR2 SVGAGI. The CDR3 runs to 15 residues. V lost 6 bases and J lost 5; bases outside the gene matches: 13.

The rearrangement links TRBV6-5 to TRBJ2-5, with TRBD1 matching over 9 bases. The CDR3 extends over 14 amino acids. CDR1 and CDR2 from the germline V gene are MNHEY and SVGAGI. The V segment lost 10 bases and the J segment 5 bases; nucleotides outside the gene matches: 11. The CDR3 spells CATASQGARETQYF. CDR3 sequence (DNA): TGTGCCACTGCCTCACAGGGGGCTCGGGAGACCCAGTACTTC.

The chain links TRBV7-9 to TRBJ2-7; TRBD1 aligns across 9 bases. The CDR3 consists of 13 residues. The junction had 3 bases not matched to a gene; V was cut back by 8 bases and J by 1 base. CDR1 and CDR2 (germline): SEHNR, FQNEAQ (reference sequence). The CDR3 reads CASDRGYSYEQYF. The CDR3, as DNA: TGTGCCAGCGACAGGGGGTATTCCTACGAGCAGTACTTC.

The chain employs TRBV11-2 and TRBJ2-6, with D unclear. This CDR3 region has 15 residues. With 1 base removed from V and 2 bases from J, the gap between germline ends came to 6 bases. Germline V gene lookup returns CDR1 SGHAT and CDR2 FQNNGV. The DNA of the CDR3 is TGTGCCAGCAGCTTAGGGGCCCCTGGGGCCAACGTCCTGACTTTC. Translation: CASSLGAPGANVLTF.

The V call is TRBV6-4, the J call TRBJ1-2, with a weak D call TRBD1 (5 bases). The CDR3 is 13 amino acids. Deletions cut 3 bases from V and 9 bases from J, with 14 bases between. The germline gives CDR1 MRHNA, CDR2 SNTAGT. The CDR3 DNA follows: TGTGCCAGCAGTGAGCGGGACGGGAGTCGCTACACCTTC. Translation gives CASSERDGSRYTF.

The V and J genes are TRBV27 and TRBJ2-2; the D gene is possibly TRBD2 (6 bases). V lost 6 bases and J lost 2, with 13 bases in between. From germline, CDR1 is MNHEY and CDR2 SMNVEV (reference sequence). The CDR3 extends over 15 amino acids. The CDR3 nucleotides read TGTGCCAGCAGCCGGGACTCCCTAAACACCGGGGAGCTGTTTTTT. Translated, it gives CASSRDSLNTGELFF.

This clone has just a few counts. This chain joins TRBV5-6 and TRBJ2-2, with 7 bases identical to TRBD2. Trimming took 4 bases from V and 1 from J; bases not matched to a gene: 13. CDR1 SGHDT and CDR2 YYEEEE come from the germline V gene. This CDR3 has 18 amino acids. CDR3 nucleotides: TGTGCCAGCAGCACGTCGAACGCGGGGGAAGGGAACACCGGGGAGCTGTTTTTT. It codes for CASSTSNAGEGNTGELFF.

The chain joins TRBV28 to TRBJ2-7; 7 bases align to TRBD1. The CDR3 covers 14 residues. The junction had 3 bases not matched to a gene; V was cut back by 2 bases and J by 2 bases. Germline V gives CDR1 MDHEN, CDR2 SYDVKM. DNA of the CDR3: TGTGCCAGCAGTTTAAGACAGGGTACCTACGAGCAGTACTTC. This codes for CASSLRQGTYEQYF.

The rearrangement links TRBV3-1 (or the pseudogene TRBV3-2) to TRBJ2-3; D ambiguous. This CDR3 spans 12 amino acids. CDR1 is LGHDT and CDR2 is YNNKEL in the germline V gene (reference sequence). V gave up 4 bases and J gave up 1 base, with 3 bases separating them. Here the CDR3 DNA reads TGTGCCAGCAGCCCTCGCACAGATACGCAGTATTTT. It specifies CASSPRTDTQYF.

The gene calls are TRBV18 and TRBJ1-2, with no clear D. Germline V CDR1 and CDR2: KGHSH, LQKENI. V shed 0 bases and J shed 2 bases, with 4 bases lying between them. CDR3 size: 13 residues. CDR3 DNA: TGTGCCAGCTCACCACCTACAAACTATGGCTACACCTTC. Its protein is CASSPPTNYGYTF.

The gene calls are TRBV6-5 and TRBJ1-1, with D possibly TRBD1 on 6 matching bases. This CDR3 is built from 12 residues. The V end lost 6 bases, the J end lost 7 bases, and 12 bases lay between the germline ends. Germline CDR1 is MNHEY and CDR2 is SVGAGI. This CDR3 reads CASRTGTSEAFF. The CDR3 DNA reads as TGTGCCAGCAGAACCGGGACAAGTGAAGCTTTCTTT.

The CDR3 DNA is TGTGCCAGCAGCTTGGGTCCTGCGGGAGGTCAAAATGAGCAGTTCTTC. It is translated as CASSLGPAGGQNEQFF. V and J are TRBV5-6 and TRBJ2-1, with 8 bases identical to TRBD2. Unmatched junction bases numbered 9, after V lost 0 bases and J lost 7 bases. CDR3 length equals 16 residues. Germline V gene lookup returns CDR1 SGHDT and CDR2 YYEEEE.

The chain uses TRBV29-1 and TRBJ1-1; 11 bases are shared with TRBD1. Germline assignment: CDR1 SQVTM and CDR2 ANQGSEA. The CDR3 has 16 residues. V shed 8 bases, J shed 0 bases, and the junction held 11 bases outside the gene matches. In DNA form, the CDR3 reads TGCAGCATACCGGGACAGGGGGTAATCATGAACACTGAAGCTTTCTTT. Translated, it gives CSIPGQGVIMNTEAFF.

This chain connects TRBV30 to TRBJ1-2; 9 positions agree with TRBD1. CDR1 is GTSNPN and CDR2 is SVGIG in the germline V gene (reference sequence). V lost 4 bases, J lost 4 bases, and 4 bases stayed unmatched. The CDR3 is 13 residues long. The CDR3 nucleotides read TGTGCCTGGATCCGGGACAGGGCCTATGGCTACACCTTC. It is translated as CAWIRDRAYGYTF.

This clone was seen a few times. The chain employs TRBV2 and TRBJ1-5; 10 bases are a match to TRBD1. The junction had 1 base not matched to a gene; V was cut back by 1 base and J by 7 bases. The length of the CDR3 is 14 residues. Germline V gene sequence: CDR1 SNHLY, CDR2 FYNNEI. The CDR3 is CASSEGTGGQPQHF. The CDR3 DNA reads TGTGCCAGCAGTGAAGGGACAGGGGGGCAGCCCCAGCATTTT.

The CDR3 nucleotides are TGTGCCAGCAGTCCATCCGGGACAGGGGGCGCAGATACGCAGTATTTT. Its translation is CASSPSGTGGADTQYF. This chain connects TRBV27 to TRBJ2-3; TRBD1 agrees at 12 bases. This CDR3 is built from 16 residues. Germline-derived CDR1 and CDR2 are MNHEY and SMNVEV (reference sequence). J gave up 4 bases and V 5 bases, and 7 bases lay outside the gene matches.

This chain uses TRBV20-1 with TRBJ2-1; 12 bases agree with TRBD2. Germline values: CDR1 DFQATT, CDR2 SNEGSKA (reference sequence). This CDR3 contains 16 residues. J was trimmed by 8 bases and V by 3 bases; bases with no gene match: 11. The CDR3 loop reads CSASGLAGGPGHEQFF. As DNA, the CDR3 is TGCAGTGCTAGTGGCCTAGCGGGAGGGCCGGGCCATGAGCAGTTCTTC.